The 15 T cell receptor beta chains given below trace back to one sample, sequenced in a study of type 1 regulatory T cells. TCRdb fed the reads into MiXCR, producing one record per CDR3 protein. Of approximately 20,000 distinct CDR3 sequences in the sample, about a tenth were seen once. What was sequenced was CD4+ T cells, either the whole sample or a sorted fraction (not recorded which). The receptors were sampled from a human donor in good health.

With regard to this clonotype: Given a much more abundant clone one base away, this may be a read error. The V and J genes are TRBV7-9 and TRBJ2-5; 7 bases match TRBD2. V lost 3 bases, J lost 5 bases, and 9 bases stayed unmatched. Germline lookup yields CDR1 SEHNR and CDR2 FQNEAQ (reference sequence). This CDR3 has 15 residues. The CDR3 is CASSLGLAVGETQYF. DNA for the CDR3: TGTGCCAGCAGCTTGGGTCTAGCGGTAGGCGAGACCCAGTACTTC. Variable domain in full (rest from reference TRBV7-9 and TRBJ2-5): DTGVSQNPRHKITKRGQNVTFRCDPISEHNRLYWYRQTLGQGPEFLTYFQNEAQLEKSRLLSDRFSAERPKGSFSTLEIQRTEQGDSAMYLCASSLGLAVGETQYFGPGTRLLVL.

This clonotype was found many times. The chain couples TRBV9 to TRBJ2-7; 8 positions agree with TRBD1. The trim removed 4 bases at V and 6 bases at J, leaving 6 bases unmatched. The CDR3 runs 13 residues. Germline V lookup: CDR1 SGDLS, CDR2 YYNGEE. CDR3 sequence (DNA): TGTGCCAGCAGCCCACAACAGGGGGGCGAGCAGTACTTC. Its protein product is CASSPQQGGEQYF.

This clonotype was found many times. The chain employs TRBV7-8 and TRBJ2-1, with 9 bases identical to TRBD1. This CDR3 has 15 residues. With V trimmed by 7 bases and J by 4 bases, 8 bases remained unmatched. Germline V gives CDR1 SGHVS, CDR2 FQNEAQ. The CDR3 nucleotides read TGTGCCAGCATCCCGACCGGGACAGGGTACAATGAGCAGTTCTTC. Protein: CASIPTGTGYNEQFF.

This clonotype has only a few counts. This sequence may be a read error, since a much larger clone differs from it by one base. The chain employs TRBV20-1 and TRBJ2-3; tentatively, D is TRBD1 or TRBD2 (5 bases each). The CDR3 loop spans 15 amino acids. V lost 6 bases, J lost 1 base, and 17 bases lay in between. Per germline, CDR1 DFQATT and CDR2 SNEGSKA (reference sequence). This CDR3 is CSATNRDGRTDTQYF. The CDR3 DNA is TGCAGTGCCACGAACCGGGACGGGCGCACAGATACGCAGTATTTT.

This clonotype was observed at least ten times. This sequence joins TRBV5-1 and TRBJ1-2, with TRBD1 as a possible D gene (6 bases). CDR3 length: 13 amino acids. Germline CDR1 reads SGHRS; CDR2 reads YFSETQ. V shed 5 bases and J shed 1 base, with 9 bases lying between them. CDR3 sequence: CASSEGGNYGYTF. Written as DNA, the CDR3 is TGCGCCAGCAGTGAGGGGGGTAACTATGGCTACACCTTC.

There are many counts of this clonotype. The CDR3 DNA is TGCAGTGCTAGTGGAAGGGGACGGTACACTGAAGCTTTCTTT. This sequence encodes CSASGRGRYTEAFF. The chain employs TRBV20-1 and TRBJ1-1, with D possibly matching TRBD1 (5 bases). The V and J ends lost 3 bases and 3 bases respectively, with 14 bases between them. CDR1 DFQATT and CDR2 SNEGSKA come from the germline V gene (reference sequence). The CDR3 has 14 amino acids.

This clonotype was picked up many times. This chain connects TRBV10-3 to TRBJ2-7; 8 bases agree with TRBD1. The ends lost 0 bases at V and 7 bases at J; junction bases unmatched: 5. The CDR3 has 14 amino acids. CDR1 is ENHRY and CDR2 is SYGVKD in the germline V gene. CDR3 region: CAISESRDRSEQYF. CDR3 bases: TGTGCCATCAGTGAGTCCCGGGACAGGTCGGAGCAGTACTTC.

This clonotype was detected many times. The chain combines TRBV12-3 or TRBV12-4 with TRBJ2-7; 8 nucleotides agree with TRBD2. The CDR3 extends over 17 amino acids. V lost 4 bases to trimming and J lost 2 bases; unmatched junction nucleotides: 13. CDR3 DNA: TGTGCCAGCAGTTCGTTAGCGGGGTCGACAGCAGCCTACGAGCAGTACTTC. It yields the protein CASSSLAGSTAAYEQYF.

This clonotype was counted many times. The chain has TRBV14 and TRBJ2-2; D might be TRBD2 (6 bases). This CDR3 has 16 amino acids. The V end lost 7 bases, the J end lost 0 bases, and 15 bases lay between the germline ends. Per germline, CDR1 SGHDN and CDR2 FVKESK. CDR3 bases: TGTGCCAGCACCCGGACTAAACCTACGAACACCGGGGAGCTGTTTTTT. Encoded protein: CASTRTKPTNTGELFF.

V and J are TRBV29-1 and TRBJ2-7; no clear D gene. The germline gives CDR1 SQVTM, CDR2 ANQGSEA. This CDR3 has 11 residues. The germline V and J ends were trimmed by 3 bases and 7 bases, with 10 bases remaining between them. In DNA, the CDR3 is TGCAGCGTTGAGCTTGTGGCGGAGCAGTACTTC. As protein: CSVELVAEQYF.

This clonotype was found a few times. V gene TRBV29-1 combines with J gene TRBJ2-7; possibly TRBD2 for D (6 bases). V was cut by 4 bases and J by 7 bases, with 14 bases left in between. The CDR3 totals 12 residues. CDR1 is SQVTM and CDR2 is ANQGSEA in the germline V gene. The CDR3 here is CSVVSWEAEQYF. The DNA for the CDR3 is TGCAGCGTTGTGTCGTGGGAGGCTGAGCAGTACTTC.

V gene TRBV20-1 combines with J gene TRBJ1-1; a possible D gene is TRBD1 (5 bases). This CDR3 region has 11 residues. Germline V gives CDR1 DFQATT, CDR2 SNEGSKA (reference sequence). Trimming took off 6 bases at V and 10 bases at J, with 15 bases between the two ends. CDR3 bases: TGCAGTGCGGACCGCAGGGATTCAGCTTTCTTT. Translation gives CSADRRDSAFF.

In this sample, this clonotype turned up a few times. The chain recombines TRBV29-1 with TRBJ1-1; TRBD1 matches at 11 bases. Unmatched junction bases numbered 6, after V lost 6 bases and J lost 3 bases. Germline V gene lookup returns CDR1 SQVTM and CDR2 ANQGSEA. This CDR3 comprises 14 residues. The CDR3 DNA sequence: TGCAGCGTAGTCCGGGGACAGGGGGACACTGAAGCTTTCTTT. Amino acids: CSVVRGQGDTEAFF.

This clonotype was recorded many times. V is TRBV29-1 and J is TRBJ1-4; D gene uncertain. V gave up 6 bases and J gave up 3 bases, with 8 bases separating them. CDR1 and CDR2 from the germline V gene are SQVTM and ANQGSEA. This CDR3 has 12 amino acids. CDR3 loop: CSVSSSNEKLFF. CDR3 bases: TGCAGCGTGTCCTCTTCTAATGAAAAACTGTTTTTT.

The CDR3 here is CASSEAASGEKLFF. The CDR3 DNA is TGTGCCAGCAGTGAAGCGGCTTCCGGGGAAAAACTGTTTTTT. The chain carries TRBV6-1 and TRBJ1-4; D not resolved. The CDR3 is 14 residues long. V was shortened by 0 bases and J by 8 bases, with 10 bases between the two germline ends. From germline, CDR1 is MNHNS and CDR2 SASEGT.